This TCR beta chain was obtained from a study of T-cell reconstitution after alpha-beta-depleted transplantation in children. Library preparation (for TCRbeta) was performed with unique molecular identifiers. TCRdb re-derived calls from the PCR reads in MiXCR, one entry per CDR3 protein. Among 350,000 to 400,000 distinct CDR3 sequences listed, roughly 13% were seen once. This clonotype was seen a few times. Germline V gives CDR1 MNHNS, CDR2 SASEGT. With 4 bases removed from V and 4 bases from J, the gap between germline ends came to 14 bases. This CDR3 has 15 residues. The J gene is TRBJ1-3, the V gene TRBV6-1, with D unresolved. The TCR comes from a human donor who donated a stem cell graft to a child with Fanconi anemia. Sequencing used PBMCs, obtained from the stem cell graft. The CDR3 loop is CASSGWWAEGNTIYF. The CDR3 coding sequence is TGTGCCAGCAGTGGGTGGTGGGCAGAAGGAAACACCATATATTTT.